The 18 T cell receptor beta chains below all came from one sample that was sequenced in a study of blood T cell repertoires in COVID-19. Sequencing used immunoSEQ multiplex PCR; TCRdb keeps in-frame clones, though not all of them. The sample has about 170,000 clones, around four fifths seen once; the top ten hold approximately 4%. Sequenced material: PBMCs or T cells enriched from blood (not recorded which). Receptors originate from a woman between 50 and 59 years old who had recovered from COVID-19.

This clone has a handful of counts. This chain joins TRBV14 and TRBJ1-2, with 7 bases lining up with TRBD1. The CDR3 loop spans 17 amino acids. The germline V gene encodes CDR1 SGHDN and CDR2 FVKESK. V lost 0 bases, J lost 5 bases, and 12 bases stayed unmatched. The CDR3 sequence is CASSQDRPLTGMYGYTF. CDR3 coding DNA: TGTGCCAGCAGCCAAGATCGGCCACTGACAGGGATGTATGGCTACACCTTC.

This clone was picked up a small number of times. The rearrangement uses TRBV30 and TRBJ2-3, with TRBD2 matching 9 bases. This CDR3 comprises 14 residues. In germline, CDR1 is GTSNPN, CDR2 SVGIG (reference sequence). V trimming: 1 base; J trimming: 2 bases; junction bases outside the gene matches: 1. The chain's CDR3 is CAWSGLADTDTQYF. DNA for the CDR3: TGTGCCTGGAGTGGACTAGCGGACACAGATACGCAGTATTTT. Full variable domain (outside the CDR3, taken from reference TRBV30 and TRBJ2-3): SQTIHQWPATLVQPVGSPLSLECTVEGTSNPNLYWYRQAAGRGLQLLFYSVGIGQISSEVPQNLSASRPQDRQFILSSKKLLLSDSGFYLCAWSGLADTDTQYFGPGTRLTVL.

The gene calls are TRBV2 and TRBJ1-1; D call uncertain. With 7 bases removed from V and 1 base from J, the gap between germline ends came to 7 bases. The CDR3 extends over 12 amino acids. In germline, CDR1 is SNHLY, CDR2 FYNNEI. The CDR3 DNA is TGTGCCAGCAAAGCTCGGAACACTGAAGCTTTCTTT. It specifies CASKARNTEAFF.

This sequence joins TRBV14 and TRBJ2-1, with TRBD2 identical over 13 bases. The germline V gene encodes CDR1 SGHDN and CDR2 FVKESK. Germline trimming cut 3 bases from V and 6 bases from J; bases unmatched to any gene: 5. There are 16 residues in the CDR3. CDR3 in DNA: TGTGCCAGCAGCCAGACTAGCGGGAGGCCGGGCAATGAGCAGTTCTTC. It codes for CASSQTSGRPGNEQFF.

Here the CDR3 reads CASSLYTGADGYTF. The CDR3 DNA follows: TGTGCCAGCAGCCTATATACAGGGGCGGACGGCTACACCTTC. The gene calls are TRBV5-4 and TRBJ1-2; 7 bases map to TRBD1. V gave up 4 bases and J gave up 8 bases; unmatched junction bases: 11. Germline loops: CDR1 SGHNT, CDR2 YYREEE (reference sequence). The CDR3 runs to 14 residues.

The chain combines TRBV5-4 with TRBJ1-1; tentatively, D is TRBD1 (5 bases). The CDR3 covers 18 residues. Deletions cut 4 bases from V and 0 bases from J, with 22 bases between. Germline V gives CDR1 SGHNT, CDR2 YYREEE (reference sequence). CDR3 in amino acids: CASSPMLVRAALNTEAFF. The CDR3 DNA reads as TGTGCCAGCAGCCCGATGTTGGTCAGGGCCGCTTTGAACACTGAAGCTTTCTTT. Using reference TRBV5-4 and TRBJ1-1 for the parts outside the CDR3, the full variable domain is ETGVTQSPTHLIKTRGQQVTLRCSSQSGHNTVSWYQQALGQGPQFIFQYYREEENGRGNFPPRFSGLQFPNYSSELNVNALELDDSALYLCASSPMLVRAALNTEAFFGQGTRLTVV.

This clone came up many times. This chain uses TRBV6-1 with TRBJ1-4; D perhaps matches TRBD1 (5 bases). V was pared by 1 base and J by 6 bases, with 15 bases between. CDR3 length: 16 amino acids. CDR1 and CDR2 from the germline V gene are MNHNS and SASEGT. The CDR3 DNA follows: TGTGCCAGCAGTGAAGGCGGAGGGAGGGGCGATGAAAAACTGTTTTTT. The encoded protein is CASSEGGGRGDEKLFF.

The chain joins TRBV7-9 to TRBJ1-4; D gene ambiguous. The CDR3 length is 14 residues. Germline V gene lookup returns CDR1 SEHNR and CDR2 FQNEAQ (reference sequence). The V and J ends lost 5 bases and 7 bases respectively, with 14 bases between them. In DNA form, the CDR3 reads TGTGCCAGCAGCGATGTTCGGTTTGTTGAAAAACTGTTTTTT. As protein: CASSDVRFVEKLFF.

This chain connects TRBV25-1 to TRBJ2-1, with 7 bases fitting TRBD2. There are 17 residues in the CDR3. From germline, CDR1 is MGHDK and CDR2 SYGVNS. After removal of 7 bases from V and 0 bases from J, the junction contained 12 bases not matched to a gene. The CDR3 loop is CASNTRSAGDSYNEQFF. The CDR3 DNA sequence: TGTGCCAGCAACACAAGGTCGGCGGGGGACTCCTACAATGAGCAGTTCTTC.

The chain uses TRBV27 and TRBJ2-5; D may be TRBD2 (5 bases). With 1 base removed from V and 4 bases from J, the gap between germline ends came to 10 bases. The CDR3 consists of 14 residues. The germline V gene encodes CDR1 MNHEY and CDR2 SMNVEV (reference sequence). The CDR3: CASSLYPGIETQYF. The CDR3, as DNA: TGTGCCAGCAGTTTATACCCGGGAATAGAGACCCAGTACTTC.

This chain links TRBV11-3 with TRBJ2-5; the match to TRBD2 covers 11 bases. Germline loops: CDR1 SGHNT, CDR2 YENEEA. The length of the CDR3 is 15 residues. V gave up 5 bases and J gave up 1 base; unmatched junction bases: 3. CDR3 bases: TGTGCCAGCAGCGATAGCGGGGGGGCCCAAGAGACCCAGTACTTC. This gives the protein CASSDSGGAQETQYF.

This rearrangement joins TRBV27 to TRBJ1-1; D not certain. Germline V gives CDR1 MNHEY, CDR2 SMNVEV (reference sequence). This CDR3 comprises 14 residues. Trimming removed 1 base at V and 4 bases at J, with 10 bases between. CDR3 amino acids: CASSLWVTGTEAFF. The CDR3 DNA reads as TGTGCCAGCAGTTTATGGGTGACGGGCACTGAAGCTTTCTTT.

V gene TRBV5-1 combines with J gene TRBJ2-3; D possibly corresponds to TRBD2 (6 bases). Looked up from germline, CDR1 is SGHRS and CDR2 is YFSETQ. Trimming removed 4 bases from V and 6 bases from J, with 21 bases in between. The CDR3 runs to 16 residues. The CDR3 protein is CASSPLAFGDLDTQYF. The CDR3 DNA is TGCGCCAGCAGCCCACTAGCTTTTGGGGATTTGGATACGCAGTATTTT.

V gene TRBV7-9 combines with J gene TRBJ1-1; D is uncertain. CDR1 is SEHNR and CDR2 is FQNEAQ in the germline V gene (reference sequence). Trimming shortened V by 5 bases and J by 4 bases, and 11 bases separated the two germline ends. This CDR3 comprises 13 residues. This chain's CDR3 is CASSHGGPTEAFF. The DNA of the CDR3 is TGTGCCAGCAGCCATGGAGGGCCCACTGAAGCTTTCTTT. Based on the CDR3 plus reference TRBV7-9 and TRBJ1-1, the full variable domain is DTGVSQNPRHKITKRGQNVTFRCDPISEHNRLYWYRQTLGQGPEFLTYFQNEAQLEKSRLLSDRFSAERPKGSFSTLEIQRTEQGDSAMYLCASSHGGPTEAFFGQGTRLTVV.

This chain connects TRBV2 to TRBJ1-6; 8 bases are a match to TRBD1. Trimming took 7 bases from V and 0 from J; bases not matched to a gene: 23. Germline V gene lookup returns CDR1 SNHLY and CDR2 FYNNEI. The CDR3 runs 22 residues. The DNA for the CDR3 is TGTGCCAGCATTCCTCCGGGACAGGTCCTCCCCCCTTCGACCTCCTATAATTCACCCCTCCACTTT. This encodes CASIPPGQVLPPSTSYNSPLHF.

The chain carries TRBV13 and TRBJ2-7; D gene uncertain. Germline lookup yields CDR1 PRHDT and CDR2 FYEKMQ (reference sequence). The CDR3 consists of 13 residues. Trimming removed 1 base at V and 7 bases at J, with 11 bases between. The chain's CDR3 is CASSLDPGREQYV. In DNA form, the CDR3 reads TGTGCCAGCAGCTTAGATCCGGGTCGAGAGCAGTACGTC.

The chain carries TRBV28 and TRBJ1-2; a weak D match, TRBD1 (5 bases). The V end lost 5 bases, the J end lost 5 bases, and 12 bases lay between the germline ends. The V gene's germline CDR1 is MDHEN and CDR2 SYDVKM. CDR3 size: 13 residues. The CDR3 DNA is TGTGCCAGCAGTAGACAGTTCTCGTATGGCTACACCTTC. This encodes CASSRQFSYGYTF.

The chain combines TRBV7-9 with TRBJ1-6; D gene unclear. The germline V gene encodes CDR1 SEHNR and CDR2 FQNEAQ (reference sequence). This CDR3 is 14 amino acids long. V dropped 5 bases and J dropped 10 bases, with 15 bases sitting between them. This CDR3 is CASSPVSAGSPLHF. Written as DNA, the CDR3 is TGTGCCAGCAGCCCCGTCTCGGCGGGCTCACCCCTCCACTTT.